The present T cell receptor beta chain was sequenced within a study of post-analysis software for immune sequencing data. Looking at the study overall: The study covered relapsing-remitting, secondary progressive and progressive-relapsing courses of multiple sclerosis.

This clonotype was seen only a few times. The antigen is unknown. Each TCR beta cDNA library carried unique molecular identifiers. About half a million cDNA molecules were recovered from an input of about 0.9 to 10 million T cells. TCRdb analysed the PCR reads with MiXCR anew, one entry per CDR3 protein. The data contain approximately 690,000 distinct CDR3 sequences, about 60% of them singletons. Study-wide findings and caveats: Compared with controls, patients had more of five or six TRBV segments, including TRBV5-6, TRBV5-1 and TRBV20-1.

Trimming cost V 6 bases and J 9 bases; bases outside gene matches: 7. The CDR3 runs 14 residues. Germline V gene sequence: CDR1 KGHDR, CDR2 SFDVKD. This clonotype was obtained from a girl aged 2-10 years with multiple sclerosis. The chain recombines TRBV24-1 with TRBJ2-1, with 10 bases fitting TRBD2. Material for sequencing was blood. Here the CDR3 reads CATSLAGVDAEQFF. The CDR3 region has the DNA TGTGCCACCAGTCTAGCGGGAGTGGACGCTGAGCAGTTCTTC.